The rows below give T cell receptor beta chains drawn from one sample of a study of metastatic and nonmetastatic thyroid tumors. TCRdb reanalyzed the PCR reads via MiXCR. This table holds some 5,000 clones, 20% to 25% found once. Sequences were obtained from adjacent normal tissue. These receptor sequences come from a female donor with papillary thyroid cancer or a benign thyroid nodule (not recorded which). Some clones in this sample may be carry-over from other donors' samples. Both conserved end residues are part of each CDR3. Each record gives: V gene, clone size, CDR3 length, J gene, D gene, CDR3 protein, CDR3 DNA. A D gene is named only where the DNA matches it firmly. Rows may omit the clone size; those that give it use once, few, many or a size class.

v_gene: TRBV6-5
abundance: medium-sized
len: 14
j_gene: TRBJ1-2
d_gene: NA
CDR3aa: CASSYAYRAGGYTF
CDR3nt: TGTGCCAGCAGTTACGCCTACAGGGCCGGTGGCTACACCTTC

v_gene: TRBV6-1
abundance: few
len: 14
j_gene: TRBJ1-6
d_gene: NA
CDR3aa: CASSERGTSQPLHF
CDR3nt: TGTGCCAGCAGTGAAAGGGGGACCTCTCAACCCCTCCACTTT

v_gene: TRBV5-1
abundance: many
len: 13
j_gene: TRBJ2-4
d_gene: NA
CDR3aa: CASSLDTKNIQYF
CDR3nt: TGTGCCAGCAGCTTGGACACGAAAAACATTCAGTACTTC

v_gene: TRBV28
abundance: medium-sized
len: 12
j_gene: TRBJ2-7
d_gene: NA
CDR3aa: CASSLSPLEQYF
CDR3nt: TGTGCCAGCAGTTTATCCCCACTTGAGCAGTACTTC

v_gene: TRBV2
abundance: medium-sized
len: 13
j_gene: TRBJ2-1
d_gene: NA
CDR3aa: CASRNRIYNEQFF
CDR3nt: TGTGCCAGCAGAAACAGGATCTACAATGAGCAGTTCTTC

v_gene: TRBV25-1
abundance: few
len: 21
j_gene: TRBJ1-6
d_gene: NA
CDR3aa: CASRTLFNIARRGPYNSPLHF
CDR3nt: TGTGCCAGCAGGACCTTGTTTAACATCGCTCGGAGGGGCCCCTATAATTCACCCCTCCACTTT

v_gene: TRBV19
abundance: NA
len: 14
j_gene: TRBJ1-1
d_gene: NA
CDR3aa: CASSIVTGKTEAFF
CDR3nt: TGTGCCAGTAGTATAGTTACAGGGAAAACTGAAGCTTTCTTT

v_gene: TRBV19
abundance: few
len: 11
j_gene: TRBJ1-1
d_gene: NA
CDR3aa: CASSMGTEAFF
CDR3nt: TGTGCCAGTAGTATGGGCACTGAAGCTTTCTTT

v_gene: TRBV27
abundance: medium-sized
len: 16
j_gene: TRBJ1-2
d_gene: NA
CDR3aa: CASSLEGGRSPAGYTF
CDR3nt: TGTGCCAGCAGTTTAGAGGGGGGCCGATCCCCCGCTGGCTACACCTTC

v_gene: TRBV28
abundance: medium-sized
len: 15
j_gene: TRBJ2-2
d_gene: NA
CDR3aa: CASSSMGGSAGELFF
CDR3nt: TGTGCCAGCAGTTCAATGGGTGGAAGCGCCGGGGAGCTGTTTTTT

v_gene: TRBV2
abundance: medium-sized
len: 12
j_gene: TRBJ1-1
d_gene: TRBD1
CDR3aa: CASSVGQGGAFF
CDR3nt: TGTGCCAGCAGTGTGGGGCAGGGGGGAGCTTTCTTT

v_gene: TRBV11-2
abundance: few
len: 15
j_gene: TRBJ2-7
d_gene: NA
CDR3aa: CASSPRPLPYGEQYF
CDR3nt: TGTGCCAGCAGCCCGCGACCATTACCCTACGGCGAGCAGTACTTC

v_gene: TRBV4-2
abundance: NA
len: 16
j_gene: TRBJ2-2
d_gene: NA
CDR3aa: CASSQEARHNTGELFF
CDR3nt: TGTGCCAGCAGCCAAGAGGCTAGACATAACACCGGGGAGCTGTTTTTT

v_gene: TRBV6-2/TRBV6-3
abundance: NA
len: 13
j_gene: TRBJ2-5
d_gene: TRBD2
CDR3aa: CASRASGVETQYF
CDR3nt: TGTGCCAGCAGGGCTAGCGGGGTGGAGACCCAGTACTTC

v_gene: TRBV30
abundance: medium-sized
len: 14
j_gene: TRBJ2-7
d_gene: TRBD2
CDR3aa: CAWSDLAGSDAQYF
CDR3nt: TGTGCCTGGAGTGACCTAGCGGGATCGGACGCGCAGTACTTC